The rows below give T cell receptor beta chains drawn from one sample of a study of blood T cell repertoires in COVID-19. Using immunoSEQ multiplex PCR, the repertoire was profiled, and TCRdb retains in-frame clones only, with some absent. The table has over 300,000 clones, almost 90% seen once. Source material: peripheral blood. Source of these receptors: a man aged 18 to 29 with active or convalescent COVID-19. CDR3s include the opening cysteine and the closing phenylalanine or tryptophan. Fields, in order: V gene, clone size, J gene, D gene, CDR3 DNA, CDR3 protein. The D gene is left open where the match is weak. Clone size is shown for a subset of rows, as once, few, many or a class of expanded clone.

>TRBV5-4|NA|TRBJ2-2|NA
TGTGCCAGCAGCTTAATTACAGGGCCTACGAACACCGGGGAGCTGTTTTTT
CASSLITGPTNTGELFF
>TRBV27|once|TRBJ1-1|TRBD1
TGTGCCAGCAGTTCCCGAGGACAGGGGGCGCAGGGAGCTTTCTTT
CASSSRGQGAQGAFF
>TRBV9|NA|TRBJ1-1|NA
TGTGCCAGCAGCGTATTAGGGGATTCGAACACTGAAGCTTTCTTT
CASSVLGDSNTEAFF
>TRBV27|NA|TRBJ2-7|TRBD2
TGTGCCAGCAGTTGGACTAGCGGCTACGAGCAGTACTTC
CASSWTSGYEQYF
>TRBV7-9|NA|TRBJ1-5|NA
TGTGCCAGCAGCTCCGGGTCAGGGGTCCCCAATCAGCCCCAGCATTTT
CASSSGSGVPNQPQHF
>TRBV6-5|once|TRBJ2-1|NA
TGTGCCAGCAGTTACTCGGGCAGAGACAATAATGAGCAGTTCTTC
CASSYSGRDNNEQFF
>TRBV5-1|NA|TRBJ2-7|NA
TGCGCCAGCAGCCCCGCGGGGAACGAGCAGTACTTC
CASSPAGNEQYF
>TRBV7-8|NA|TRBJ2-7|TRBD2
TGTGCCAGCAGCCGAGCGGGGGGGGACACCTACGAGCAGTACTTC
CASSRAGGDTYEQYF
>TRBV6-5|NA|TRBJ1-3|NA
TGTGCCAGCAACGGCAGGGAAGGGAACACCATATATTTT
CASNGREGNTIYF
>TRBV5-3|NA|TRBJ2-3|TRBD1
TGTGCCAGAAGCACCCGGACAGGGGTTAGCACAGATACGCAGTATTTT
CARSTRTGVSTDTQYF
>TRBV19|NA|TRBJ2-6|TRBD1
TGTGCCAGTAGTTTGCAGGGGGCGGCTGGGGCCAACGTCCTGACTTTC
CASSLQGAAGANVLTF
>TRBV6-5|NA|TRBJ1-5|TRBD1
TGTGCCAGCAGTTATGACAGGGGAGGAGAACAGCCCCAGCATTTT
CASSYDRGGEQPQHF
>TRBV5-5|NA|TRBJ2-7|TRBD1
TGTGCCAGCGAGCGGACAGGGGTTTTTGGAGACGCCGCCTACGAGCAGTACTTC
CASERTGVFGDAAYEQYF
>TRBV25-1|few|TRBJ1-6|NA
TGTGCCAGCAGTGGATCGGGTTCACCCCTCCACTTT
CASSGSGSPLHF
>TRBV28|NA|TRBJ1-1|NA
TGTGCCAGCAGCCTGGGGAGGGTTGCTGAAGCTTTCTTT
CASSLGRVAEAFF
>TRBV27|NA|TRBJ2-3|NA
TGTGCCAGCAGTTCATTGCGGGCCCGTCTCACAGATACGCAGTATTTT
CASSSLRARLTDTQYF
>TRBV7-9|NA|TRBJ1-6|NA
TGTGCCAGCAGCCCCGCGGACAGAAGAAATTCACCCCTCCACTTT
CASSPADRRNSPLHF
>TRBV30|NA|TRBJ2-6|TRBD1
TGTGCCTGGAGCCGCTTCCCGGCGTACAGGGGCTCTGGGGCCAACGTGCTGACTTTC
CAWSRFPAYRGSGANVLTF
>TRBV4-1|NA|TRBJ1-5|NA
TGCGCCAGCAGCCAAGGTAAACCACCGGGATTCGTAAATCAGCCCCAGCATTTT
CASSQGKPPGFVNQPQHF
>TRBV28|NA|TRBJ1-5|NA
TGTGCCAGCACCTTAGAAGTCATCGGTCAGCCCCAGCATTTT
CASTLEVIGQPQHF
>TRBV7-3|NA|TRBJ2-1|TRBD1
TGTGCCAGCAGCTCGGGACAGGGAACCTCTAGCGGCTACAATGAGCAGTTCTTC
CASSSGQGTSSGYNEQFF
>TRBV18|once|TRBJ1-3|TRBD1
TGTGCCAGCTCATCAAGGACAGGGTCTGGAAACACCATATATTTT
CASSSRTGSGNTIYF
>TRBV27|NA|TRBJ2-6|TRBD2
TGTGCCAGCAGTCCTCGCCGGGGGGTCTCTGGGGCCAACGTCCTGACTTTC
CASSPRRGVSGANVLTF
>TRBV14|NA|TRBJ2-5|TRBD2
TGTGCCAGCAGCCCCGCCTTAGGGACTAGCGGGACGCAAGAGACCCAGTACTTC
CASSPALGTSGTQETQYF
>TRBV10-2|NA|TRBJ1-6|NA
TGCGCCAGCAGCCGCAACACGAATTCACCCCTCCACTTT
CASSRNTNSPLHF
>TRBV7-2|once|TRBJ1-5|TRBD1
TGTGCCACCGCAGGGGGCATCGATCAGCCCCAGCATTTT
CATAGGIDQPQHF
>TRBV5-1|NA|TRBJ2-7|NA
TGCGCCAGCAGCTATCATGACAGTCCAGAAGCCTACGAGCAGTACTTC
CASSYHDSPEAYEQYF